This T cell receptor (beta chain) was identified during a study of cytomegalovirus exposure and HLA in healthy donors. Overall study results and limits: Researchers reported that a few CMV-associated chains were confirmed in vitro as CMV antigen-specific.

With 60 Vbeta and 13 Jbeta primers, the PCR was carried out. Generated by immunoSEQ multiplex PCR, the TCRdb table keeps only in-frame clones and is missing some. The table records about 190,000 clones, 84% of them present only once. Per the germline V gene, CDR1 is MNHNY and CDR2 is SVGAGI (reference sequence). V was pared by 7 bases and J by 3 bases, with 5 bases of the junction left unmatched. This CDR3 region has 14 residues. Points on this clone: The antigen is undetermined.

The receptor's source is a woman aged 45 to 65 in good health and CMV-seropositive. The chain carries TRBV6-6 and TRBJ2-7; 11 bases agree with TRBD2. The sequencing input was PBMCs. The CDR3 loop reads CASTPGLAVYEQYF. The CDR3 DNA reads TGTGCCAGCACCCCGGGACTAGCGGTCTACGAGCAGTACTTC.